These T cell receptor beta chains were read from a single sample in a study of control samples from healthy donors and cancer patients. Here immunoSEQ multiplex PCR was the method, and the copy in TCRdb shows in-frame clones only, minus some. Of more than 75,000 clones detected, approximately 84% appear once; the ten largest clones hold over 30%. Source material: PBMCs. All receptors derive from a man between 70 and 80 years old with lung cancer. Both conserved end residues are part of each CDR3. The order of the fields is J gene, CDR3 length, D gene, clone size, V gene, CDR3 DNA, CDR3 protein. A D gene is named only where the DNA matches it firmly. Where a row states a size, it is once, few, many or the class of an expanded clone; other rows omit it.

TRBJ1-5 14 . . TRBV14 TGTGCCAGCAGCCCGACGACGGGCAATCAGCCCCAGCATTTT CASSPTTGNQPQHF
TRBJ1-1 12 . . TRBV30 TGTGCCTGGGGGGACGGGAACACTGAAGCTTTCTTT CAWGDGNTEAFF
TRBJ1-1 15 TRBD1 once TRBV25-1 TGTGCCAGCAGTCCAGGGACAGGAATCAACACTGAAGCTTTCTTT CASSPGTGINTEAFF
TRBJ1-3 14 . . TRBV7-2 TGTGCCAGCAGGGAAGGGGTTACTGGAAACACCATATATTTT CASREGVTGNTIYF
TRBJ1-1 14 . . TRBV5-1 TGCGCCAGCAGTCCCAGGGAGGTGAACACTGAAGCTTTCTTT CASSPREVNTEAFF
TRBJ1-2 16 TRBD1 . TRBV19 TGTGCCAGTAGTATAAGACAGGGGGCGCTTCCAGGTGGCTACACCTTC CASSIRQGALPGGYTF
TRBJ2-5 11 . . TRBV3-1/TRBV3-2 TGTGCCAGCAGCCAAGCCCAGACCCAGTACTTC CASSQAQTQYF
TRBJ2-7 16 TRBD1 . TRBV11-2 TGTGCCAGCAGCTTAGATCTCGGGACAGGGGGATACGAGCAGTACTTC CASSLDLGTGGYEQYF
TRBJ2-1 15 TRBD2 . TRBV12-5 TGTGCTAGCGATAGCGGGGGGGCCTTCTACAATGAGCAGTTCTTC CASDSGGAFYNEQFF
TRBJ1-1 16 . . TRBV27 TGTGCCAGCAGTTTAAGAAGGGTAAGAGGGAACACTGAAGCTTTCTTT CASSLRRVRGNTEAFF
TRBJ1-1 14 . . TRBV19 TGTGCCAGTAGTAAAGGGCCTCGGGCCACTGAAGCTTTCTTT CASSKGPRATEAFF
TRBJ1-1 16 . . TRBV6-5 TGTGCCAGCAGTTACGGGGCAGGGCGGGTTAACACTGAAGCTTTCTTT CASSYGAGRVNTEAFF
TRBJ1-1 14 . . TRBV27 TGTGCCAGCAGTTTTTGGGGGAGGGACACTGAAGCTTTCTTT CASSFWGRDTEAFF
TRBJ2-2 13 . . TRBV5-1 TGCGCCAGCAGCTTCAGGGAAACCGGGGAGCTGTTTTTT CASSFRETGELFF
TRBJ1-2 15 TRBD1 . TRBV2 TGTGCCAGCAGTCGGGACAGGGGGCGCATTCATGGCTACACCTTC CASSRDRGRIHGYTF
TRBJ2-6 16 . . TRBV27 TGTGCCAGCAGTCGAGGACACCAATCTGGGGCCAACGTCCTGACTTTC CASSRGHQSGANVLTF
TRBJ2-5 11 . once TRBV20-1 TGCAGTGCTAGACAGGGCGAGACCCAGTACTTC CSARQGETQYF
TRBJ2-3 16 TRBD2 . TRBV7-9 TGTGCCAGCAGCTTAGGGCCTGAGCGGGGGGATTATACGCAGTATTTT CASSLGPERGDYTQYF
TRBJ1-1 11 . . TRBV12-3/TRBV12-4 TGTGCCAGCACCCTCCGGGCAGGAGCTTTCTTT CASTLRAGAFF